Included here is one TCR beta chain sequence, with context. These data come from a study of blood T cell repertoires in COVID-19. Study context: PBMCs, B-cell-depleted T cells, or T cells provided the cDNA or gDNA that made up the material.

Only in-frame clones appear in the TCRdb table, and some are missing; sequencing was by immunoSEQ multiplex PCR. Seen here are around 58,000 clones, roughly 85% observed once, and the top ten hold about 18%. This CDR3 comprises 13 residues. Germline-derived CDR1 and CDR2 are SQVTM and ANQGSEA. The ends lost 6 bases at V and 5 bases at J; junction bases unmatched: 9. The sequence was collected from a human donor in a cohort sampled during active COVID-19. Source material: peripheral blood. This chain joins TRBV29-1 and TRBJ2-5; 7 positions agree with TRBD1. CDR3 coding DNA: TGCAGCGTCGCCGCGAGGGGGCGGGAGACCCAGTACTTC. Translating gives CSVAARGRETQYF.